These 9 T cell receptor beta chains came from one sample sequenced in a study of CD8+ T cells in alopecia areata. RNA extraction was followed by reverse transcription into cDNA, which acted as the sequencing template. Only in-frame clones appear in the TCRdb table, and some are missing; sequencing was by immunoSEQ multiplex PCR. The sample contains 250,000 or so clones, none of them singletons. After pooling, cutaneous lymph node cells were sorted with CD4, CD8alpha, NKG2D, NKG2ACE and other markers. Sequencing used CD4+ T cells sorted from a lymph node. The receptors originated from a C3H/HeJ mouse with alopecia areata. The strain is characterized by the MHC haplotype H2-k.

This clone was counted between two and nine times. Genes here carry mouse names. The CDR3 end lies 4 residues beyond the end of the read and is filled in from the germline J gene. The chain couples TRBV19 to TRBJ1-2, with D unclear. The CDR3 runs 13 residues. V was trimmed by 4 bases and J by 0 bases, leaving 7 bases between them. Germline values: CDR1 FNHDT, CDR2 SITEND (reference sequence). CDR3 region: CASSSQSNSDYTF. The sequenced part of the CDR3 DNA is TGTGCCAGCAGTTCCCAATCAAACTCC.

A word on this clone: The gene names here belong to mouse. The CDR3 extends 4 residues past the end of the read, so its final part is completed from the germline J gene. Other DNA sequences in this sample translate to the same CDR3. The chain uses TRBV31 and TRBJ2-1; the D gene is possibly TRBD2 (5 bases). CDR1 and CDR2 from the germline V gene are GKSSPN and SITVG. The CDR3 contains 15 residues. V lost 0 bases and J 0 bases, leaving 9 bases between the germline ends. The sequenced part of the CDR3 DNA is TGTGCCTGGAGTCTAGGTGGGGTTAACTATGCT. Its protein is CAWSLGGVNYA. The full CDR3 protein is CAWSLGGVNYAEQFF.

This clone has just a few counts. Any gene name here is a mouse gene name. The CDR3 is cut off 4 residues early in the read; its end comes from the germline J gene. The chain is built from TRBV31 and TRBJ2-1, with 11 bases fitting TRBD2. This CDR3 has 15 amino acids. The V segment lost 3 bases and the J segment 4 bases; nucleotides outside the gene matches: 5. The germline V gene encodes CDR1 GKSSPN and CDR2 SITVG. The CDR3 sequence is CAWSPTGGGYAEQFF. Partial CDR3 DNA: TGTGCCTGGAGCCCGACTGGGGGGGGATATGCT.

Worth noting for this clone: Gene names are the mouse ones. The sequenced fragment ends 4 residues before the CDR3 boundary, so the rest is inferred from the germline J gene. V gene TRBV14 combines with J gene TRBJ2-4; the match to TRBD1 covers 9 bases. CDR1 is SGHDT, CDR2 FRDEAV, per germline. Germline trimming cut 6 bases from V and 3 bases from J; bases unmatched to any gene: 5. CDR3 length equals 14 residues. This CDR3 reads CASNPGQGQNTLYF. The CDR3 DNA, read in part, is TGTGCCAGCAACCCGGGACAGGGCCAAAAC.

This clone turned up a few times. Mouse gene names and germline throughout. The read finishes 4 residues shy of the CDR3 end, and the germline J gene is used to complete it. V is TRBV5 and J is TRBJ1-2; TRBD1 agrees at 9 bases. The CDR3 covers 14 residues. CDR1 and CDR2 from the germline V gene are LGHNA and YNLKQL (reference sequence). CDR3 DNA, as far as it was read: TGTGCCAGCAGCCAAGATGGGACAGGGTCC. Amino acid sequence: CASSQDGTGS. The whole CDR3 protein reads CASSQDGTGSDYTF.

Turning to this clone: Mouse germline and gene names are used. The read stops 4 residues short of the end of the CDR3; the missing end is completed from the germline J gene. The chain uses TRBV13-1 and TRBJ2-5; D unresolved. This CDR3 contains 14 residues. The V gene's germline CDR1 is NSHNY and CDR2 SYGAGN. V lost 0 bases and J 2 bases, leaving 7 bases between the germline ends. The covered CDR3 bases are TGTGCCAGCAGTGATGGAGGGTCCCAAGAC. Translation gives CASSDGGSQD. The full-length CDR3 reads as CASSDGGSQDTQYF.

Concerning this clone: Gene names and germline refer to mouse. The CDR3 goes on 4 residues after the read ends, and that part is filled in from the germline J gene. The chain joins TRBV31 to TRBJ2-3; TRBD1 might be the D (6 bases). The CDR3 covers 15 residues. Between the trimmed V and J ends, which lost 1 base and 0 bases, there was a span of 11 bases. CDR1 and CDR2 (germline): GKSSPN, SITVG. CDR3 loop: CAWSPGTNSAETLYF. The DNA read from the CDR3 is TGTGCCTGGAGTCCCGGGACAAATAGTGCAGAA. The full variable domain, with the rest looked up from reference TRBV31 and TRBJ2-3, is AQTIHQWPVAEIKAVGSPLSLGCTIKGKSSPNLYWYWQATGGTLQQLFYSITVGQVESVVQLNLSASRPKDDQFILSTEKLLLSHSGFYLCAWSPGTNSAETLYFGSGTRLTVL.

This clone showed up just a few times. Gene names refer to mouse genes. Read sequence stops 4 residues before the CDR3 end, and the germline J gene provides the missing end. Within the sample, other DNA sequences also encode this same CDR3. The chain combines TRBV1 with TRBJ2-5, with 7 bases identical to TRBD2. Germline V gene sequence: CDR1 NSQYPW, CDR2 LRSPGD (reference sequence). The CDR3 length is 15 residues. V trimming: 0 bases; J trimming: 1 base; junction bases outside the gene matches: 1. The CDR3 spells CTCSADLGDQDTQYF. The sequenced part of the CDR3 DNA is TGCACCTGCAGTGCAGATCTGGGGGACCAAGAC. Together with reference TRBV1 and TRBJ2-5, the CDR3 gives the full variable domain: VTLLEQNPRWRLVPRGQAVNLRCILKNSQYPWMSWYQQDLQKQLQWLFTLRSPGDKEVKSLPGADYLATRVTDTELRLQVANMSQGRTLYCTCSADLGDQDTQYFGPGTRLLVL.

In the case of this clone: Mouse germline and gene names are used. The read ends 3 residues before the CDR3 terminus; that terminus is restored from the germline J gene. This CDR3 is also generated by other DNA sequences in the sample. The chain recombines TRBV29 with TRBJ1-6, with TRBD1 matching 8 bases. TRBJ1-6 is marked as an open reading frame, function uncertain. Germline CDR1 MSHET, CDR2 SYDVDS. Germline trimming cut 3 bases from V and 5 bases from J; bases unmatched to any gene: 0. There are 14 residues in the CDR3. This CDR3 reads CASSLTGDNSPLYF. CDR3 bases read: TGTGCTAGCAGTTTGACAGGGGATAATTCGCCC.